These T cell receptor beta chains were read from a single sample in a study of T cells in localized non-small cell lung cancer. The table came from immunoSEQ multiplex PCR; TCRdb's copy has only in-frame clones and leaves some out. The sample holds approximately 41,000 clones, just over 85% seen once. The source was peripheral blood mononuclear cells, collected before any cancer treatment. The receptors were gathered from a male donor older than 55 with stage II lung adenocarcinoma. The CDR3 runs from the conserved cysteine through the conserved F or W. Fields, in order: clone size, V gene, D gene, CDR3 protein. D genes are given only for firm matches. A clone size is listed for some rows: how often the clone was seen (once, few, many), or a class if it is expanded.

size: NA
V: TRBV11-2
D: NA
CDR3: CASSLQETQYF

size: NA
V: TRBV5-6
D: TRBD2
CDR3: CASSLGTSGILYNEQFF

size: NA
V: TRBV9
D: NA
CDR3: CASSVESDEKLFF

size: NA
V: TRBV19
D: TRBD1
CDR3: CASSVTGGGETQYF

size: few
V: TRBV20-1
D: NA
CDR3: CSVGIGEQYF

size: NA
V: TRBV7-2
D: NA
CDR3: CASSSQSTDTQYF

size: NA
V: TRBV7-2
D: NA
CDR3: CASSFFSGEWAGELFF

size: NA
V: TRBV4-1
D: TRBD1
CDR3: CASSPSFQGAYGYTF

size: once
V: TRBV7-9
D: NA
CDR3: CASSDGRIEKLFF

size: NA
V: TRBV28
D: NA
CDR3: CAIGTQRNTGELFF

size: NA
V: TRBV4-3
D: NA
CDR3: CASSPGQYNEQFF

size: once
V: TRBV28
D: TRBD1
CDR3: CASGSGTGTNYGYTF

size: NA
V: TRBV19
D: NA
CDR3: CASSMGGLVVHIQYF

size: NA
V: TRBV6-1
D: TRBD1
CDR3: CASSEGTGRDQPQHF

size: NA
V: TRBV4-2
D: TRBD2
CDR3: CASSPRGASGRVEQYF

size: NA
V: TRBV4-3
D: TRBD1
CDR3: CASSQDLGTGGGEAFF

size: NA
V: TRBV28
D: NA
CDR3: CASGATTGKASGANVLTF

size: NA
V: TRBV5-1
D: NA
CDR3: CASSLMPADSPLHF

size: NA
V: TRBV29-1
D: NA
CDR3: CSVGDNEAFF

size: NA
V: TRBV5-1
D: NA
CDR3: CASSLGTDEQFF

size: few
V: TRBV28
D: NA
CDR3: CASSLGATNEKLFF

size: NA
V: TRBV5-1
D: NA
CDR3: CASSLALAATYGYTF

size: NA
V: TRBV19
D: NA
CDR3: CASSIRDDQPQHF

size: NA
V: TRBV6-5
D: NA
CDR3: CASNPSVAVQETQYF

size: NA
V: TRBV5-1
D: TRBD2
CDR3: CASSLTGTSYDTQYF

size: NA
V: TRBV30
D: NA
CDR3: CAWSGTGRPEAFF

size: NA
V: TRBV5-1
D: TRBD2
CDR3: CASSLGLLAGDSRYNEQFF

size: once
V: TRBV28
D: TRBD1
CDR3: CASSTPDRDSSPLHF

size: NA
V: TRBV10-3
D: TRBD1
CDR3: CAISGDRGGREAFF

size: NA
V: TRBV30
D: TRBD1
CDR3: CAWSVETGVIYGYTF

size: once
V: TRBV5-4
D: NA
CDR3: CASSADVTSTDTQYF

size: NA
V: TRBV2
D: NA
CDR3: CASLFSGANVLTF

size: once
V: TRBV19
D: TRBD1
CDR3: CASSTDRASGYTF

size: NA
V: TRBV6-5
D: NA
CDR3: CASSDHRTRGELFF

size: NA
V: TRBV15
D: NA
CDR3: CATSRAKSGNTIYF